This record looks at one TCR beta chain sequence and its context. Its antigen is undetermined. This sample is drawn from a study of cytotoxic CD8 clonotypes in ibrutinib-treated CLL. Study details: Response samples were taken after a median around 11 months of treatment, range 6 to 36.

Overall study results and limits: Contraction or stability on treatment characterized the public clonotypes, which were uncommon. Pretreatment clonality was elevated relative to age-matched healthy donors and paralleled circulating CD8+ T-cell counts.

TCRdb's table, derived via immunoSEQ multiplex PCR, lists solely in-frame clones and lacks some. The sample holds 50,000 or so clones, approximately 87% seen once. Germline V gene data show CDR1 as LNHDA and CDR2 as SQIVND (reference sequence). There are 14 residues in the CDR3. The J segment lost 7 bases and the V segment lost 7 bases, leaving 10 bases of the junction unmatched. The source of approximately 2 micrograms of genomic DNA for TCR beta libraries was cryopreserved PBMCs. The sequence derives from a human donor with chronic lymphocytic leukemia. Here the sequenced sample was PBMCs, taken after 24 months of ibrutinib treatment. The chain couples TRBV19 to TRBJ1-1; TRBD1 matches 9 bases. This CDR3 reads CASTIKQGADEAFF. The CDR3 nucleotides read TGTGCCAGTACCATCAAACAGGGGGCCGATGAAGCTTTCTTT.